This record concerns one TCR beta chain sequence. Its antigen is currently unknown. J lost 2 bases, V lost 7 bases, and 8 bases had no gene match. This CDR3 has 15 residues. The germline gives CDR1 MNHNY, CDR2 SVGAGI (reference sequence). The sample comes from a study of blood T cells in healthy people across ages. Study results and caveats: With unsorted PBMCs, a conclusive comparison of naive versus antigen-experienced cells was not possible. Among long-lived donors, naive CD4+ cells were more numerous and diversity higher than in aged donors.

Through a sample-barcoded 5' primer and a J-beta primer mix, a second PCR was run for roughly 6 to 12 cycles. TCRdb called the 5' RACE reads again in MiXCR, with one record for every CDR3 protein. Here the sample spans about 730,000 distinct CDR3 sequences, 35% to 45% being singletons. The sequence was obtained from a woman aged 60-75 years in good health. The sample was blood. V is TRBV6-6 and J is TRBJ2-3, with 8 bases that match TRBD2. The DNA of the CDR3 is TGTGCCAGCACCCCGCTAGCGGGTATCACAGATACGCAGTATTTT. Protein: CASTPLAGITDTQYF.